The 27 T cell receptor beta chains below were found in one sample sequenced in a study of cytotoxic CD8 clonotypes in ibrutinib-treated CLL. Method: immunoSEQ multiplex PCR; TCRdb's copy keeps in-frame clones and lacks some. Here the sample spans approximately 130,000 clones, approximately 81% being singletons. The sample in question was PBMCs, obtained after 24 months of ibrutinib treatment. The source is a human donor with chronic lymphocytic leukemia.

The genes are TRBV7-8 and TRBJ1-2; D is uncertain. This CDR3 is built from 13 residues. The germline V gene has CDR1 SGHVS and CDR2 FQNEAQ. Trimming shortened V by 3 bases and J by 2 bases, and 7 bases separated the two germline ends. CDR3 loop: CASSLADNYGYTF. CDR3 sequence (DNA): TGTGCCAGCAGCTTGGCAGACAACTATGGCTACACCTTC.

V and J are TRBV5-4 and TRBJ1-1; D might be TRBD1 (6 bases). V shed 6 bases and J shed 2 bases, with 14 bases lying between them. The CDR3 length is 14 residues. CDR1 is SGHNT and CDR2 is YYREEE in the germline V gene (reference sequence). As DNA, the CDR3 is TGTGCCAGCAAGCAGGGGTTTCTAAACACTGAAGCTTTCTTT. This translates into CASKQGFLNTEAFF.

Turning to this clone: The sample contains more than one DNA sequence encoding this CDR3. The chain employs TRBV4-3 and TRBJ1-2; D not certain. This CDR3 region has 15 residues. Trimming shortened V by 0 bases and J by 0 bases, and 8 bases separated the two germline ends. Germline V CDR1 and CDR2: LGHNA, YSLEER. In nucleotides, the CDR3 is TGCGCCAGCAGCCAAGATATCGGCGCTAACTATGGCTACACCTTC. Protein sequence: CASSQDIGANYGYTF.

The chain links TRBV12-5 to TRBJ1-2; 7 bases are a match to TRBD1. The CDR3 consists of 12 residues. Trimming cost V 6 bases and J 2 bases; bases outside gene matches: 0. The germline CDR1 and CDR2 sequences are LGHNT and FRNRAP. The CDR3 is CASGTGNYGYTF. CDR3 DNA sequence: TGTGCTAGTGGGACAGGGAACTATGGCTACACCTTC.

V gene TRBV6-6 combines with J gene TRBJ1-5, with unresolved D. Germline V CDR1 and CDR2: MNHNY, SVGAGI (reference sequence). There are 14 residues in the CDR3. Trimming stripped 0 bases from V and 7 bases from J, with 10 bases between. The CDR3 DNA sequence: TGTGCCAGCAGTTACTCTATTCCTGACCAGCCCCAGCATTTT. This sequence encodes CASSYSIPDQPQHF.

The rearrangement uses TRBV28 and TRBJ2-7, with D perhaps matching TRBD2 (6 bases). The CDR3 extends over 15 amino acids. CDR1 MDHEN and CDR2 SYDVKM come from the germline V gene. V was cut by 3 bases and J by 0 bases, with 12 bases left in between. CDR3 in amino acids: CASSFRGGDSYEQYF. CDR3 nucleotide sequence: TGTGCCAGCAGTTTCCGGGGCGGGGACTCCTACGAGCAGTACTTC.

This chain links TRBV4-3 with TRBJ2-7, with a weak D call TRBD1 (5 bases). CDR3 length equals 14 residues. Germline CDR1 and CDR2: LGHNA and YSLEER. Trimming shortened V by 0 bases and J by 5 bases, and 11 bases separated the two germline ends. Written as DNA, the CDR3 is TGCGCCAGCAGCCAAGATTTTCAGGGCCACGAGCAGTACTTC. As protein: CASSQDFQGHEQYF.

CDR3 coding DNA: TGCGCCAGCAGCTTGGCGCCCGGGATCGGATCACCCCTCCACTTT. Its translation is CASSLAPGIGSPLHF. The gene calls are TRBV5-1 and TRBJ1-6; D is undetermined. The germline gives CDR1 SGHRS, CDR2 YFSETQ. With 0 bases removed from V and 10 bases from J, the gap between germline ends came to 14 bases. This CDR3 contains 15 residues.

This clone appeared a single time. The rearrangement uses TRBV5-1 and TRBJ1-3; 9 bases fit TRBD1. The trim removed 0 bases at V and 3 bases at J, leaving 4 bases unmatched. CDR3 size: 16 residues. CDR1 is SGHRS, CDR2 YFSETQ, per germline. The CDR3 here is CASSLAGTGYGNTIYF. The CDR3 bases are TGCGCCAGCAGCTTGGCGGGGACAGGGTATGGAAACACCATATATTTT.

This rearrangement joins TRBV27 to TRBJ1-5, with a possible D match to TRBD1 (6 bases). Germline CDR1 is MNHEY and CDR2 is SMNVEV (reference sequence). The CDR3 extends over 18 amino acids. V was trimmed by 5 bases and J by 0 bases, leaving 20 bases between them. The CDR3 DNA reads TGTGCCAGCAGTCACAACCCGTCCGGGACAAATAGCAATCAGCCCCAGCATTTT. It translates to CASSHNPSGTNSNQPQHF.

CDR3 nucleotide sequence: TGTGCCAGCACCCCCGGGAGAAATTCACCCCTCCACTTT. This codes for CASTPGRNSPLHF. The V call is TRBV19, the J call TRBJ1-6; D is unresolved. V shed 9 bases and J shed 7 bases, with 13 bases lying between them. The CDR3 extends over 13 amino acids. Germline values: CDR1 LNHDA, CDR2 SQIVND (reference sequence).

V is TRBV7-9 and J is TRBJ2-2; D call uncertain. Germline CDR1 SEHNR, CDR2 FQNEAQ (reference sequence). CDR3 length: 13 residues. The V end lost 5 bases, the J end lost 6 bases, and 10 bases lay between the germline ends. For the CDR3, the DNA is TGTGCCAGCAGCCTACAAAGAGCCGGGGAGCTGTTTTTT. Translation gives CASSLQRAGELFF. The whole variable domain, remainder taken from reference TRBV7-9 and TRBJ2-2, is DTGVSQNPRHKITKRGQNVTFRCDPISEHNRLYWYRQTLGQGPEFLTYFQNEAQLEKSRLLSDRFSAERPKGSFSTLEIQRTEQGDSAMYLCASSLQRAGELFFGEGSRLTVL.

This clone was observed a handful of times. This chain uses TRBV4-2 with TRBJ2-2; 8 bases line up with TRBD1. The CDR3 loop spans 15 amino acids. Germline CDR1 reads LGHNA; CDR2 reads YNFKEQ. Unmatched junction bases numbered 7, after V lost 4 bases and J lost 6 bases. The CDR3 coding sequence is TGTGCCAGCAGCCCCGGGACAGGTCTGGCCGGGGAGCTGTTTTTT. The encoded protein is CASSPGTGLAGELFF.

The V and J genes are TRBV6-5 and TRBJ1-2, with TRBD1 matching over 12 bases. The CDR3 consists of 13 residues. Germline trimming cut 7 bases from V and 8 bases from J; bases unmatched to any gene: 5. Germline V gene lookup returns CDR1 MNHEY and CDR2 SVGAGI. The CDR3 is CASTAGTGGGYTF. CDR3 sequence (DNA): TGTGCCAGCACCGCCGGGACAGGGGGCGGCTACACCTTC.

The CDR3 sequence: CASSILPASSTDTQYF. The CDR3 DNA reads TGTGCCAGTAGTATTTTGCCAGCCTCTAGCACAGATACGCAGTATTTT. J is TRBJ2-3 and V is TRBV19; D unclear. The germline V gene encodes CDR1 LNHDA and CDR2 SQIVND (reference sequence). The CDR3 consists of 16 residues. The germline V and J ends were trimmed by 3 bases and 0 bases, with 13 bases remaining between them.

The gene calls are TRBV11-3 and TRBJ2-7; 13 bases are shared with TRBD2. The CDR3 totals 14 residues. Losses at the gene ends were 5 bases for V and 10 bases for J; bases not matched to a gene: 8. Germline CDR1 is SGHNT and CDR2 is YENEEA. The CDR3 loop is CASSIGGTSGAQYF. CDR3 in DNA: TGTGCCAGCAGCATCGGTGGGACTAGCGGGGCTCAGTACTTC.

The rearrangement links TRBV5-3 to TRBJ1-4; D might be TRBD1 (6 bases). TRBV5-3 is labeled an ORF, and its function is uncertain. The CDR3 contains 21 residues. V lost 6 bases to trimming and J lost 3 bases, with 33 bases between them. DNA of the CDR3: TGTGCCAGAATTTCCCCTCCCCAGCCGTGGCAGGGGACATCCTCTAATGAAAAACTGTTTTTT. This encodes CARISPPQPWQGTSSNEKLFF.

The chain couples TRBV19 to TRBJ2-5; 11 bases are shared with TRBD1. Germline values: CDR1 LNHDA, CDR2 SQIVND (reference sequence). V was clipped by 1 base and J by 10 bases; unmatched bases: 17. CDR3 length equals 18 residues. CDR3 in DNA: TGTGCCAGTAGTATAGGGACAGGGGGCCGGGGGGCGACGGTCGGCCAGTACTTC. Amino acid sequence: CASSIGTGGRGATVGQYF.

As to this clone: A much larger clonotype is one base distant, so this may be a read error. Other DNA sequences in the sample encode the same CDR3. The DNA of the CDR3 is TGTGCCAGCAGTGACCCTGCGACTAGCGGGGATTCCTACGAGCAGTACTTC. Its translation: CASSDPATSGDSYEQYF. The chain carries TRBV6-1 and TRBJ2-7, with TRBD2 identical over 11 bases. V lost 3 bases and J lost 1; bases outside the gene matches: 8. Germline assignment: CDR1 MNHNS and CDR2 SASEGT. CDR3 length: 17 amino acids.

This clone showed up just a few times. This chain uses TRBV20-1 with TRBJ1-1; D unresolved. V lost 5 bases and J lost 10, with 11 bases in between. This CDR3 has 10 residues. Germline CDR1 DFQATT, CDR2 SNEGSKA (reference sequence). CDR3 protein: CSAGSFGAFF. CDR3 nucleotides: TGCAGTGCTGGATCTTTCGGAGCTTTCTTT.

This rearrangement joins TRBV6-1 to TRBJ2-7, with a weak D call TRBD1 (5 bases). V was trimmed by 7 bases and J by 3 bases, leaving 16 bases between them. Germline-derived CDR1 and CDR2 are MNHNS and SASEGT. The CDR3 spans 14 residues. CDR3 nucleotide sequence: TGTGCCAGCACCCCCCAGGGCTCCCACTACGAGCAGTACTTC. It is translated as CASTPQGSHYEQYF.

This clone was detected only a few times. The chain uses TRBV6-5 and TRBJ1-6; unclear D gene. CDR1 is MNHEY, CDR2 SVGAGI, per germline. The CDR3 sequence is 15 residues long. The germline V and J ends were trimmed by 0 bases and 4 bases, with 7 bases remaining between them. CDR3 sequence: CASSYSSVYNSPLHF. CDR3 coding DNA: TGTGCCAGCAGTTACTCGTCAGTGTATAATTCACCCCTCCACTTT.

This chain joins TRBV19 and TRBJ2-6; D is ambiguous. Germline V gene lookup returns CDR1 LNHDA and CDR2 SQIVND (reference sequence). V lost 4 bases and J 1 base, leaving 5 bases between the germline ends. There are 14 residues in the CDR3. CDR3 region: CASSTASGANVLTF. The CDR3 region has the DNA TGTGCCAGTAGTACGGCTTCTGGGGCCAACGTCCTGACTTTC.

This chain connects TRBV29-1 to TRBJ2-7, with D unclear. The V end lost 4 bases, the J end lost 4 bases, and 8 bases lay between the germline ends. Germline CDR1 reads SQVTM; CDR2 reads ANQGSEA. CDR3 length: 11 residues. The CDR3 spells CSVAGPYEQYF. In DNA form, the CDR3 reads TGCAGCGTTGCGGGCCCTTACGAGCAGTACTTC.

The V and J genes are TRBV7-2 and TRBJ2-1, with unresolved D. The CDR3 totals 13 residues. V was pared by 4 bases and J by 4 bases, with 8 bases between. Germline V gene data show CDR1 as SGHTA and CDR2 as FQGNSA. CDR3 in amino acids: CASSYRKYNEQFF. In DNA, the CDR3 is TGTGCCAGCAGCTATCGAAAATACAATGAGCAGTTCTTC.

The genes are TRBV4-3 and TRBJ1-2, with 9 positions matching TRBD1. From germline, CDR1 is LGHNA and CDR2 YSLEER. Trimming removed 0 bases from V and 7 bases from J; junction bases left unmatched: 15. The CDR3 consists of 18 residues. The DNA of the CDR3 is TGCGCCAGCAGCCAAGATCCGGTGGGGGCGACAGGGGGTAGTGGCTACACCTTC. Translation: CASSQDPVGATGGSGYTF.

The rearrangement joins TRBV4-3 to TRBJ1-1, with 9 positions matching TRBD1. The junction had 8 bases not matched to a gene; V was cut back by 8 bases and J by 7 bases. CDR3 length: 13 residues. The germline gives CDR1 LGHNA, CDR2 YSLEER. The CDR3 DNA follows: TGCGCCAGCGGGAAGAACAGGGGGCTTGAAGCTTTCTTT. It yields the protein CASGKNRGLEAFF.